The 32 T cell receptor beta chains in this list originate from one sample, sequenced in a study of beta chain features in type 1 diabetes. Every isolated RNA sample was fully reverse transcribed, so sequencing captured expressed TCRB transcripts. Assay used: immunoSEQ multiplex PCR; TCRdb lists only in-frame clones, some missing. The sample lists 130,000 or so clones, roughly 9.7% occurring once. Sequenced: central memory CD4+ T cells from blood. Receptors were obtained from a woman in her thirties or forties in good health.

The V call is TRBV5-5, the J call TRBJ1-4; 9 bases align to TRBD1. The CDR3 covers 15 residues. Trimming removed 3 bases from V and 6 bases from J; junction bases left unmatched: 6. Germline V gene sequence: CDR1 SGHKS, CDR2 YYEKEE (reference sequence). CDR3 sequence (DNA): TGTGCCAGCAGCTCGCCGGGACAGGGATATGAAAAACTGTTTTTT. Protein product: CASSSPGQGYEKLFF.

This clone was recorded a few times. This chain links TRBV11-2 with TRBJ1-1; D ambiguous. Trimming left V 1 base short and J 6 bases short, with 9 bases between. Looked up from germline, CDR1 is SGHAT and CDR2 is FQNNGV. The CDR3 covers 13 residues. DNA of the CDR3: TGTGCCAGCAGCTTAGGACCGGGGTCTGAAGCTTTCTTT. Its protein is CASSLGPGSEAFF. The whole variable domain, filled in from reference TRBV11-2 and TRBJ1-1, reads EAGVAQSPRYKIIEKRQSVAFWCNPISGHATLYWYQQILGQGPKLLIQFQNNGVVDDSQLPKDRFSAERLKGVDSTLKIQPAKLEDSAVYLCASSLGPGSEAFFGQGTRLTVV.

This clone was observed a few times. This chain uses TRBV7-2 with TRBJ2-3; 9 nucleotides agree with TRBD2. Germline CDR1 is SGHTA and CDR2 is FQGNSA. J was trimmed by 3 bases and V by 4 bases; bases with no gene match: 2. The CDR3 contains 14 residues. Here the CDR3 DNA reads TGTGCCAGCAGCTCGGGACTAGCAACAGATACGCAGTATTTT. Protein sequence: CASSSGLATDTQYF.

The chain has TRBV7-9 and TRBJ2-3, with a tentative D call TRBD1 (5 bases). This CDR3 is built from 14 residues. V gave up 0 bases and J gave up 5 bases, with 9 bases separating them. Germline V CDR1 and CDR2: SEHNR, FQNEAQ (reference sequence). CDR3 sequence reads: CASSLAGVGDTQYF. CDR3 DNA: TGTGCCAGCAGCTTAGCAGGGGTTGGAGATACGCAGTATTTT.

This clone was observed a handful of times. The V gene is TRBV7-2, the J gene TRBJ2-1; a weak D match, TRBD2 (6 bases). The V end was cut by 3 bases, the J end by 0 bases, with 9 bases between. The CDR3 runs to 15 residues. From germline, CDR1 is SGHTA and CDR2 FQGNSA. In DNA form, the CDR3 reads TGTGCCAGCAGCTTCGCGGGGAGCTCCTACAATGAGCAGTTCTTC. It translates to CASSFAGSSYNEQFF. Full variable domain (rest looked up from reference TRBV7-2 and TRBJ2-1): GAGVSQSPSNKVTEKGKDVELRCDPISGHTALYWYRQSLGQGLEFLIYFQGNSAPDKSGLPSDRFSAERTGGSVSTLTIQRTQQEDSAVYLCASSFAGSSYNEQFFGPGTRLTVL.

The chain employs TRBV7-2 and TRBJ2-5; 7 bases align to TRBD2. This CDR3 has 13 amino acids. Losses at the gene ends were 6 bases for V and 3 bases for J; bases not matched to a gene: 4. Per germline, CDR1 SGHTA and CDR2 FQGNSA. The CDR3 nucleotides are TGTGCCAGCAGACGGGGGGTGGAAGAGACCCAGTACTTC. Its protein is CASRRGVEETQYF.

This clone was seen only a few times. The J gene is TRBJ2-5, the V gene TRBV7-2; TRBD2 matches 10 bases. Germline CDR1 is SGHTA and CDR2 is FQGNSA. Unmatched junction bases numbered 8, after V lost 5 bases and J lost 5 bases. The CDR3 is 15 amino acids. In DNA, the CDR3 is TGTGCCAGCAGCGTTAGCGGGGGGCCGAGCGAGACCCAGTACTTC. It encodes CASSVSGGPSETQYF.

CDR3 DNA sequence: TGTGCCAGCAGCGCCGCCGCGGGAAACACCATATATTTT. Translation gives CASSAAAGNTIYF. The chain links TRBV7-2 to TRBJ1-3; D remains ambiguous. V was trimmed by 5 bases and J by 4 bases, leaving 9 bases between them. CDR1 is SGHTA, CDR2 FQGNSA, per germline. There are 13 residues in the CDR3.

The chain employs TRBV10-3 and TRBJ2-1; tentatively, D is TRBD2 (5 bases). Germline-derived CDR1 and CDR2 are ENHRY and SYGVKD. The V end lost 6 bases, the J end lost 6 bases, and 12 bases lay between the germline ends. The CDR3 covers 13 residues. CDR3 sequence reads: CAIRREQINEQFF. CDR3 bases: TGTGCCATCAGGAGGGAACAAATCAATGAGCAGTTCTTC.

There are a few counts of this clone. This chain links TRBV18 with TRBJ2-7, with D possibly matching TRBD2 (5 bases). This CDR3 has 13 residues. V shed 2 bases and J shed 6 bases, with 11 bases lying between them. Germline CDR1 reads KGHSH; CDR2 reads LQKENI. The CDR3 region has the DNA TGTGCCAGCTCACCAACCCCTGGAGGCGAGCAGTACTTC. Translated, it gives CASSPTPGGEQYF.

V usage is TRBV2 and J usage is TRBJ1-4; D may be TRBD1 (5 bases). V lost 9 bases, J lost 5 bases, and 13 bases lay in between. The V gene's germline CDR1 is SNHLY and CDR2 FYNNEI. This CDR3 is 13 amino acids long. CDR3 protein: CARGDSRNEKLFF. The CDR3 coding sequence is TGTGCCAGGGGGGACTCTAGAAATGAAAAACTGTTTTTT.

This clone was counted ten times or more. The CDR3 coding sequence is TGTGCCAGCAGCGGAATGGTGGGCATCTATGGCTACACCTTC. Translating it yields CASSGMVGIYGYTF. The chain carries TRBV9 and TRBJ1-2; no clear D. Germline values: CDR1 SGDLS, CDR2 YYNGEE. This CDR3 is built from 14 residues. Trimming cost V 3 bases and J 4 bases, with 13 bases left between them.

This chain joins TRBV5-6 and TRBJ2-5; 13 nucleotides match TRBD2. The CDR3 runs 16 residues. The V and J ends lost 6 bases and 1 base, in that order; junction bases with no gene match: 6. Germline V gives CDR1 SGHDT, CDR2 YYEEEE. The CDR3 coding sequence is TGTGCCAGCAACCCACTAGCGGGGGGGCTCCAAGAGACCCAGTACTTC. Residues: CASNPLAGGLQETQYF.

The table lists this clone with many counts. The chain carries TRBV29-1 and TRBJ2-1, with 8 bases fitting TRBD1. Per germline, CDR1 SQVTM and CDR2 ANQGSEA. The CDR3 runs 14 residues. V dropped 6 bases and J dropped 9; count of bases not matched to a gene: 13. CDR3 in amino acids: CSVVWGAGGIEQFF. The CDR3 nucleotides are TGCAGCGTAGTATGGGGTGCAGGGGGCATTGAGCAGTTCTTC.

In this sample, this clone turned up many times. V usage is TRBV28 and J usage is TRBJ2-1; 9 nucleotides match TRBD1. CDR1 and CDR2 (germline): MDHEN, SYDVKM. CDR3 length: 14 amino acids. V shed 8 bases and J 5 bases; nucleotides not matched to a gene: 7. The CDR3 loop reads CASHSQGANNEQFF. The CDR3, as DNA: TGTGCCAGCCATTCACAGGGGGCCAACAATGAGCAGTTCTTC.

The chain is built from TRBV10-2 and TRBJ2-7, with 10 bases lining up with TRBD2. In germline, CDR1 is WSHSY, CDR2 SAAADI. V lost 8 bases to trimming and J lost 6 bases; unmatched junction nucleotides: 10. The CDR3 extends over 14 amino acids. CDR3: CASGTSEYMVEQYF. The CDR3 DNA follows: TGCGCCAGCGGGACTAGCGAGTATATGGTCGAGCAGTACTTC.

This clone has more than one count but fewer than ten. The chain is built from TRBV7-2 and TRBJ1-5; D might be TRBD1 (6 bases). V was cut by 5 bases and J by 6 bases, with 11 bases left in between. The germline V gene has CDR1 SGHTA and CDR2 FQGNSA. The CDR3 is 13 residues long. CDR3 sequence (DNA): TGTGCCAGCAGCGAGAACAGGGCTCAGCCCCAGCATTTT. It translates to CASSENRAQPQHF.

This clone has only a few counts. Written as DNA, the CDR3 is TGTGCCAGCAGCCCGCCGGGACAAAGGGGCTACACCTTC. Translation: CASSPPGQRGYTF. The gene calls are TRBV28 and TRBJ1-2; tentative D call: TRBD1 (6 bases). The CDR3 has 13 amino acids. Germline V gives CDR1 MDHEN, CDR2 SYDVKM. The V end was cut by 6 bases, the J end by 8 bases, with 16 bases between.

This clone was seen a handful of times. The chain joins TRBV9 to TRBJ2-3; 8 bases map to TRBD2. Germline V gene data show CDR1 as SGDLS and CDR2 as YYNGEE. The J segment lost 4 bases and the V segment lost 0 bases, leaving 7 bases of the junction unmatched. The length of the CDR3 is 16 residues. In DNA form, the CDR3 reads TGTGCCAGCAGCGTAGCAGCGGGGGACCCTGCAGATACGCAGTATTTT. Translation gives CASSVAAGDPADTQYF. The full variable domain, in which reference TRBV9 and TRBJ2-3 provide the parts outside the CDR3, is DSGVTQTPKHLITATGQRVTLRCSPRSGDLSVYWYQQSLDQGLQFLIQYYNGEERAKGNILERFSAQQFPDLHSELNLSSLELGDSALYFCASSVAAGDPADTQYFGPGTRLTVL.

This clone has only a few counts. The rearrangement joins TRBV5-4 to TRBJ2-5, with D unresolved. From germline, CDR1 is SGHNT and CDR2 YYREEE (reference sequence). The CDR3 runs to 16 residues. The V end lost 0 bases, the J end lost 5 bases, and 17 bases lay between the germline ends. The chain's CDR3 is CASSLGSSLDSETQYF. Here the CDR3 DNA reads TGTGCCAGCAGCTTGGGGAGCTCCTTGGATTCGGAGACCCAGTACTTC.

This clone came up a few times. CDR3 protein: CATSYSGIAGNQPQHF. CDR3 sequence (DNA): TGTGCCACTTCTTACTCGGGAATAGCTGGGAATCAGCCCCAGCATTTT. This chain links TRBV19 with TRBJ1-5; no clear D. The CDR3 sequence is 16 residues long. V was clipped by 10 bases and J by 4 bases, with 23 bases between them. The germline V gene has CDR1 LNHDA and CDR2 SQIVND (reference sequence).

The chain couples TRBV18 to TRBJ1-6, with D maybe TRBD1 (5 bases). V was shortened by 3 bases and J by 10 bases, with 16 bases between the two germline ends. The CDR3 loop spans 15 amino acids. The germline V gene has CDR1 KGHSH and CDR2 LQKENI. The CDR3 region has the DNA TGTGCCAGCTCACCGGGTTCAGGGCGCGGATCACCCCTCCACTTT. Protein: CASSPGSGRGSPLHF.

This chain connects TRBV29-1 to TRBJ1-1; possibly TRBD1 for D (5 bases). The CDR3 totals 12 residues. Trimming took off 6 bases at V and 5 bases at J, with 13 bases between the two ends. Looked up from germline, CDR1 is SQVTM and CDR2 is ANQGSEA. CDR3 in DNA: TGCAGCGTCGGTGGGGGGGGGACTGAAGCTTTCTTT. As protein: CSVGGGGTEAFF.

The CDR3 reads CASSTMGQGTQYF. CDR3 nucleotides: TGTGCCAGCAGCACCATGGGACAGGGGACGCAGTATTTT. The chain uses TRBV7-2 and TRBJ2-3, with 10 bases lining up with TRBD1. The CDR3 is 13 residues long. Germline V gene sequence: CDR1 SGHTA, CDR2 FQGNSA. After removal of 5 bases from V and 9 bases from J, the junction contained 5 bases not matched to a gene. The variable domain in full, with the rest retrieved from reference TRBV7-2 and TRBJ2-3, is GAGVSQSPSNKVTEKGKDVELRCDPISGHTALYWYRQSLGQGLEFLIYFQGNSAPDKSGLPSDRFSAERTGGSVSTLTIQRTQQEDSAVYLCASSTMGQGTQYFGPGTRLTVL.

This clone was counted a few times. The J gene is TRBJ1-1, the V gene TRBV6-5, with TRBD1 identical over 10 bases. This CDR3 has 14 amino acids. V was pared by 6 bases and J by 5 bases, with 6 bases of the junction left unmatched. The germline gives CDR1 MNHEY, CDR2 SVGAGI. The CDR3 protein is CASSPGQGRTEAFF. CDR3 nucleotide sequence: TGTGCCAGCAGCCCGGGACAGGGGCGTACTGAAGCTTTCTTT.

This clone has only a few counts. The V call is TRBV6-6, the J call TRBJ2-5; TRBD2 matches at 12 bases. Germline V gene lookup returns CDR1 MNHNY and CDR2 SVGAGI (reference sequence). The trim removed 6 bases at V and 2 bases at J, leaving 7 bases unmatched. The CDR3 sequence is 16 residues long. The CDR3 DNA reads TGTGCCAGCAGATTACTAGCGGGGGGCCGACAAGAGACCCAGTACTTC. Translated, it gives CASRLLAGGRQETQYF.

The chain has TRBV7-2 and TRBJ2-7; 7 bases match TRBD2. Germline V gene lookup returns CDR1 SGHTA and CDR2 FQGNSA. V lost 0 bases and J lost 2; bases outside the gene matches: 1. The CDR3 has 14 amino acids. CDR3 protein: CASSLAGTTYEQYF. Written as DNA, the CDR3 is TGTGCCAGCAGCTTAGCAGGGACTACCTACGAGCAGTACTTC.

In this sample, this clone turned up a few times. This same CDR3 is encoded by further DNA sequences in the sample. This chain joins TRBV9 and TRBJ2-3, with a possible D match to TRBD1 (5 bases). Germline CDR1 SGDLS, CDR2 YYNGEE. The CDR3 sequence is 15 residues long. Trimming shortened V by 0 bases and J by 0 bases, and 8 bases separated the two germline ends. This chain's CDR3 is CASSVGTSSTDTQYF. For the CDR3, the DNA is TGTGCCAGCAGCGTAGGGACATCTAGCACAGATACGCAGTATTTT.

Only a few counts were recorded for this clone. The J gene is TRBJ2-7, the V gene TRBV7-2; 10 nucleotides align to TRBD1. V shed 5 bases, J shed 0 bases, and the junction held 10 bases outside the gene matches. CDR1 is SGHTA, CDR2 FQGNSA, per germline. There are 17 residues in the CDR3. The CDR3 sequence: CASSILRDRGSSYEQYF. CDR3 nucleotide sequence: TGTGCCAGCAGCATCCTCCGGGACAGGGGAAGCTCCTACGAGCAGTACTTC.

There are a few counts of this clone. This chain joins TRBV11-2 and TRBJ2-7; tentative D call: TRBD1 (6 bases). V was clipped by 5 bases and J by 6 bases, with 14 bases between them. This CDR3 is 13 amino acids long. CDR1 is SGHAT and CDR2 is FQNNGV in the germline V gene. CDR3 coding DNA: TGTGCCAGCAGCCTGGCGTGGGGGCTCGAGCAGTACTTC. Encoded protein: CASSLAWGLEQYF.

The V gene is TRBV14, the J gene TRBJ2-1; the match to TRBD2 covers 14 bases. This CDR3 contains 18 residues. Losses at the gene ends were 3 bases for V and 4 bases for J; bases not matched to a gene: 8. Germline lookup yields CDR1 SGHDN and CDR2 FVKESK. CDR3 residues: CASSQMTSGGVLYNEQFF. In DNA form, the CDR3 reads TGTGCCAGCAGCCAGATGACTAGCGGGGGGGTTTTGTACAATGAGCAGTTCTTC.

This chain uses TRBV14 with TRBJ2-5, with 8 bases fitting TRBD1. This CDR3 region has 16 residues. J gave up 5 bases and V 4 bases, and 12 bases lay outside the gene matches. From germline, CDR1 is SGHDN and CDR2 FVKESK. The CDR3 loop reads CASSPRQGSFGETQYF. CDR3 nucleotides: TGTGCCAGCAGCCCTCGACAGGGGTCCTTTGGGGAGACCCAGTACTTC.